This record covers a single T cell receptor (beta chain). What it binds is not known. The data belong to a study of post-analysis software for immune sequencing data. Study details: The courses of disease that were included comprised relapsing-remitting, secondary progressive and progressive-relapsing multiple sclerosis. Study results and limitations: Relative to controls, patients had about 5 TRBV segments at higher frequency, with TRBV5-6, TRBV5-1 and TRBV20-1 among these. Compared with controls, patients showed significantly lower normalized Chao1 diversity. Under the F measure, samples that were prepared in one batch clustered strongly together.

Unique molecular identifiers featured in each of the TCR beta cDNA libraries. Researchers reported 400,000 to 550,000 cDNA molecules coming from around 1 to 10 million T cells. One entry per CDR3 protein, called by TCRdb with MiXCR from the PCR reads. The sample yields roughly 870,000 distinct CDR3 sequences, about 57% seen once. Germline assignment: CDR1 DFQATT and CDR2 SNEGSKA (reference sequence). The CDR3 is 16 residues long. Trimming shortened V by 3 bases and J by 0 bases, and 12 bases separated the two germline ends. The sample was blood. This chain links TRBV20-1 with TRBJ2-6; TRBD1 is a possible D gene (6 bases). The receptor was isolated from a girl aged 5-17 years with multiple sclerosis. The CDR3 DNA sequence: TGCAGTGCTAGTGAGACAGGCCTCTCTGGGGCCAACGTCCTGACTTTC. Its protein product is CSASETGLSGANVLTF.